This T cell receptor (beta chain) was documented in a study of CD8 T cells in ankylosing spondylitis. General observations from the study: Some of these motif variants have turned up before, in reports on reactive arthritis synovial fluid and blood.

TCR beta libraries were made by quantitative 5'-RACE with molecular barcodes. From the 5' RACE reads, TCRdb called clonotypes with MiXCR, one entry per CDR3 protein. The profile shows 270,000 or so distinct CDR3 sequences, under 20% of them singletons. Germline assignment: CDR1 SEHNR and CDR2 FQNEAQ (reference sequence). V was cut by 0 bases and J by 6 bases, with 11 bases left in between. This CDR3 has 14 residues. Details on this clonotype: Its antigen is unknown.

The source material was blood, either unsorted or a sorted T cell fraction (not recorded which). The clonotype originates from a male donor with ankylosing spondylitis or in good health (not recorded which). J is TRBJ1-2 and V is TRBV7-9; no firm D call. CDR3 residues: CASSLALKQDGYTF. The CDR3 DNA reads TGTGCCAGCAGCTTAGCTCTCAAGCAAGATGGCTACACCTTC.